The clone carrying this T cell receptor (beta chain) came up many times. Its target is unknown. Stability of Graves' hyperthyroidism was defined as absent ophthalmopathy progression within 18 months. Newly diagnosed patients aged 18 to 65 had hyperthyroidism of under 2 months' duration. Thyroid ultrasound and orbital computed tomography, with clinical symptoms and serum thyroxine and TRAb, informed diagnoses. The data were taken from a study of T cells in Graves' hyperthyroidism and ophthalmopathy. The TCR beta CDR3 regions underwent amplification using RNA transcripts as the source. The HTBI primer set was used in a first-round RT-PCR of the TCR CDR3. Each CDR3 protein is one row after TCRdb ran MiXCR on the multiplex PCR reads. The sample holds some 500,000 distinct CDR3 sequences, 14% seen once. Study-level points and caveats: Blood shared most expanded thyroid clonotypes above 0.001.

Trimming removed 0 bases from V and 7 bases from J; junction bases left unmatched: 12. The CDR3 is 17 residues long. Germline values: CDR1 SGHRS, CDR2 YFSETQ. The gene calls are TRBV5-1 and TRBJ2-1; 8 bases map to TRBD2. This TCR derives from a woman aged 18-29 years with Graves' hyperthyroidism. The sample taken for sequencing was blood. Here the CDR3 DNA reads TGCGCCAGCAGCTTGGCGAGGGGACTAGATATAGGGAATGAGCAGTTCTTC. It yields the protein CASSLARGLDIGNEQFF.